This T cell receptor beta chain is drawn from a study of blood T cell repertoires in COVID-19. Looking at the study overall: From the United States, Italy and Spain came samples of acute and convalescent COVID-19. T cells, B-cell-depleted T cells, or PBMCs provided the cDNA or gDNA that served as material.

Study processing details: Amplification of reference gene primers provided the estimated nucleated cell counts. Using immunoSEQ multiplex PCR, the repertoire was profiled, and TCRdb retains in-frame clones only, with some absent. The D gene and trimming were derived from the DNA, and the V and J assignments and clone size from that table. The table shows roughly 63,000 clones, with approximately 79% occurring only once. This clone was counted between two and nine times. Sequencing used peripheral blood. The sequence came from a human donor in a cohort sampled during active COVID-19.

For the CDR3, the DNA is TGTGCCAGCAGCAATTCTGGACTAGGTTACGAGCAGTACTTC. Its protein product is CASSNSGLGYEQYF. The rearrangement joins TRBV7-8 to TRBJ2-7; the match to TRBD2 covers 7 bases. This CDR3 is built from 14 residues. After removal of 5 bases from V and 4 bases from J, the junction contained 8 bases not matched to a gene. Germline V gives CDR1 SGHVS, CDR2 FQNEAQ.